The present TCR beta chain was sequenced within a study of T cell responses to AZD1222 COVID-19 vaccine. This CDR3 has 14 amino acids. The germline V gene encodes CDR1 SGHTA and CDR2 FQGNSA. After removal of 4 bases from V and 2 bases from J, the junction contained 2 bases not matched to a gene. Profiled with immunoSEQ multiplex PCR; TCRdb holds only in-frame clones, not every one. The table has tens of thousands of clones, less than 90% seen once. The V call is TRBV7-2, the J call TRBJ1-3; 7 bases map to TRBD1. The sequence was obtained from an adult in good health. This specimen consisted of peripheral blood, obtained on day 0 of AZD1222 vaccination. CDR3 sequence reads: CASSSGTAGNTIYF. DNA for the CDR3: TGTGCCAGCAGCTCCGGGACAGCTGGAAACACCATATATTTT.